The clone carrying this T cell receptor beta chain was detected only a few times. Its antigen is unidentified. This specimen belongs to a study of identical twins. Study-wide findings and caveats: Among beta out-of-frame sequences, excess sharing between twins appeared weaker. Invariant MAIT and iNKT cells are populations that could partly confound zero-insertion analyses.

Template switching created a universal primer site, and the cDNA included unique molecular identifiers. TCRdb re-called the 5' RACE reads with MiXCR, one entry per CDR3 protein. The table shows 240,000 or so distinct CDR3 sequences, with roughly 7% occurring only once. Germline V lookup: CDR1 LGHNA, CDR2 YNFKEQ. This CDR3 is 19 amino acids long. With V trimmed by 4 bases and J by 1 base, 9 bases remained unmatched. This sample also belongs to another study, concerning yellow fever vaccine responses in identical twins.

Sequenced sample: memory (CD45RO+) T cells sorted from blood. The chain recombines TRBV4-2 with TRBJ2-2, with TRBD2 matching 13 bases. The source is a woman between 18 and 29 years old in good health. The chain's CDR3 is CASSPGTSGVLGNTGELFF. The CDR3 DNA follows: TGTGCCAGCAGCCCCGGGACTAGCGGGGTATTAGGGAACACCGGGGAGCTGTTTTTT.